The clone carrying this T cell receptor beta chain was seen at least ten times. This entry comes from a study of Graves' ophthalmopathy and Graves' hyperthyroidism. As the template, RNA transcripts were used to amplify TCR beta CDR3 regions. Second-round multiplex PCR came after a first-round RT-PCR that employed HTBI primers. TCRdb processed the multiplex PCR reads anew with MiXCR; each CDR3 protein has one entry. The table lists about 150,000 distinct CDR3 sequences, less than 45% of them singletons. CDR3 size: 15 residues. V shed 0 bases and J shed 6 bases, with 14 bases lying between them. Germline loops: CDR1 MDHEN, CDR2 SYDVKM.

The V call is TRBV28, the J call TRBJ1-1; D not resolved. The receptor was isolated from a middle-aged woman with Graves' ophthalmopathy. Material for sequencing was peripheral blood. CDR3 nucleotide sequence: TGTGCCAGCAGTTTATGGGAGGACCGACGATCTGAAGCTTTCTTT. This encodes CASSLWEDRRSEAFF.